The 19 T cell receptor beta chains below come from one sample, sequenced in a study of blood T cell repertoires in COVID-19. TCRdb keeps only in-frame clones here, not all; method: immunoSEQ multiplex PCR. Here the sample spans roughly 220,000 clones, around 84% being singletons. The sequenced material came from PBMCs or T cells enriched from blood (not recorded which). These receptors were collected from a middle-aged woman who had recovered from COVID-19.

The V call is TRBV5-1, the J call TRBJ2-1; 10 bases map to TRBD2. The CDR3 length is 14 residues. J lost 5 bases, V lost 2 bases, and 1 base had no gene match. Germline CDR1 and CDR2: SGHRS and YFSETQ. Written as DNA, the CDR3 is TGCGCCAGCAGCTTAGGACTAGCGGACAATGAGCAGTTCTTC. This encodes CASSLGLADNEQFF.

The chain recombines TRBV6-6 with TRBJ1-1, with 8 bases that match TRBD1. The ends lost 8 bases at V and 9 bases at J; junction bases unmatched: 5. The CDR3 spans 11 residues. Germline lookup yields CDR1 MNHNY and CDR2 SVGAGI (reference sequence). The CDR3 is CASPGQGKAFF. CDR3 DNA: TGTGCCAGCCCTGGACAGGGTAAAGCTTTCTTT.

CDR3 DNA sequence: TGCGCCAGCAGCCAAGATGAACAGATCTTCTACAATGAGCAGTTCTTC. Its translation: CASSQDEQIFYNEQFF. J is TRBJ2-1 and V is TRBV4-1; D gene uncertain. CDR1 is MGHRA, CDR2 YSYEKL, per germline. Trimming stripped 0 bases from V and 3 bases from J, with 12 bases between. The CDR3 runs to 16 residues.

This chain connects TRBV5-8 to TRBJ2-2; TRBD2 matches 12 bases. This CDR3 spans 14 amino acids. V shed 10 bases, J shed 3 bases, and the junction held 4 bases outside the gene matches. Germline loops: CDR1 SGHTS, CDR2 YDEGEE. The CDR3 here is CAGRLAGDTGELFF. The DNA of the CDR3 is TGTGCCGGAAGACTAGCGGGAGACACCGGGGAGCTGTTTTTT.

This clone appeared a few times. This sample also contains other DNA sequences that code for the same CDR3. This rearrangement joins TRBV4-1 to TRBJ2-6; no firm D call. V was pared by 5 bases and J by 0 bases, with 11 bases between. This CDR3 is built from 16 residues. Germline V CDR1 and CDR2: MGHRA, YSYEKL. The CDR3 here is CASSSPRSSGANVLTF. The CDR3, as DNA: TGCGCCAGCAGCTCTCCCAGATCCTCTGGGGCCAACGTCCTGACTTTC.

The DNA of the CDR3 is TGTGCCAGCAGCCAAACAGGCACCTCTGGGGCCAACGTCCTGACTTTC. Translated: CASSQTGTSGANVLTF. The chain has TRBV3-1 (or the pseudogene TRBV3-2) and TRBJ2-6; a weak D match, TRBD1 (5 bases). Per the germline V gene, CDR1 is LGHDT and CDR2 is YNNKEL (reference sequence). The length of the CDR3 is 16 residues. The ends were cut back, 2 bases at V and 0 bases at J, with 8 bases in the middle.

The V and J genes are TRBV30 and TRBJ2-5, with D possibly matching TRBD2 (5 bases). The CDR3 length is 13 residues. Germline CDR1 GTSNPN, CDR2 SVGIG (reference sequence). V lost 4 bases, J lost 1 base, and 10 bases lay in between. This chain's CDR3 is CAWTRAGQETQYF. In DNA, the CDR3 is TGTGCCTGGACGAGGGCTGGCCAAGAGACCCAGTACTTC.

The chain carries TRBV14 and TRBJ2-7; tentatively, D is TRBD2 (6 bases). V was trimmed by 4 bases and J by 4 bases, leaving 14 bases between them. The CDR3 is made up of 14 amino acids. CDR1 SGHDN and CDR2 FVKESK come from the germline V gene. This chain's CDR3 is CASSPIGGTYEQYF. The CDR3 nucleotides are TGTGCCAGCAGCCCAATAGGCGGGACTTACGAGCAGTACTTC.

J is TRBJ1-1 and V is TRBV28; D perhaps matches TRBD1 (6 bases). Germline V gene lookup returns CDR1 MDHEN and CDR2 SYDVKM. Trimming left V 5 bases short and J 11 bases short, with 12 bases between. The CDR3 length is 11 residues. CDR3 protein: CASSDRRSAFF. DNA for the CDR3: TGTGCCAGCAGTGACAGGAGGTCGGCTTTCTTT.

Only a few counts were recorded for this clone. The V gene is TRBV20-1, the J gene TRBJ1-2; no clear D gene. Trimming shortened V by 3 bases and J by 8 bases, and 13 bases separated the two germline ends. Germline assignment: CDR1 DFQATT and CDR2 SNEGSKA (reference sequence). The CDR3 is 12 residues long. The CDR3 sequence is CSASMGSQGYTF. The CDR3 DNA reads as TGCAGTGCTAGTATGGGCTCTCAAGGCTACACCTTC.

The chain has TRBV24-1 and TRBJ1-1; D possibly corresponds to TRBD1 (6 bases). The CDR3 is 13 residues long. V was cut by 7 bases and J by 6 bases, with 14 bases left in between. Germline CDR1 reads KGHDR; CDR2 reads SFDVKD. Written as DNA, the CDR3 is TGTGCCACCAGGGGAAGACGGACAGCTGAAGCTTTCTTT. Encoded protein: CATRGRRTAEAFF.

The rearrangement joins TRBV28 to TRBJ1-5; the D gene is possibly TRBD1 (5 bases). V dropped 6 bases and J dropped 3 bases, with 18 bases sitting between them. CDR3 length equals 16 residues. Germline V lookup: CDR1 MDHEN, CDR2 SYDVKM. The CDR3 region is CASRVGGEWYNQPQHF. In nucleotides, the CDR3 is TGTGCCAGCAGGGTCGGGGGGGAGTGGTACAATCAGCCCCAGCATTTT.

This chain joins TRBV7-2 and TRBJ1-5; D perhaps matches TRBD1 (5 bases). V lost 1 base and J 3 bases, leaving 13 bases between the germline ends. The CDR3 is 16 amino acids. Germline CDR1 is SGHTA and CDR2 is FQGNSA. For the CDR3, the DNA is TGTGCCAGCAGCTTAGTAGCCGGAGGGGCCAATCAGCCCCAGCATTTT. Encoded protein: CASSLVAGGANQPQHF. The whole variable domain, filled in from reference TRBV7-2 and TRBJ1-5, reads GAGVSQSPSNKVTEKGKDVELRCDPISGHTALYWYRQSLGQGLEFLIYFQGNSAPDKSGLPSDRFSAERTGGSVSTLTIQRTQQEDSAVYLCASSLVAGGANQPQHFGDGTRLSIL.

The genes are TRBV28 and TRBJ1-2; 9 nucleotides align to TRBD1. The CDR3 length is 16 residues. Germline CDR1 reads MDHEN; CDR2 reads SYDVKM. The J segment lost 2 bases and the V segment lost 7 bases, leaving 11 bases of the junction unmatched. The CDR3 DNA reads TGTGCCAGCAACGAAGGACAGGGGAAGGGAAACTATGGCTACACCTTC. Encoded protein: CASNEGQGKGNYGYTF.

DNA for the CDR3: TGTGCCAGCAGCTTGGTCGGGACATCGGATGAGCAGTTCTTC. Translation: CASSLVGTSDEQFF. The rearrangement uses TRBV5-5 and TRBJ2-1; weak D call: TRBD1 (6 bases). The CDR3 is 14 amino acids. Per the germline V gene, CDR1 is SGHKS and CDR2 is YYEKEE (reference sequence). V lost 0 bases, J lost 8 bases, and 12 bases lay in between.

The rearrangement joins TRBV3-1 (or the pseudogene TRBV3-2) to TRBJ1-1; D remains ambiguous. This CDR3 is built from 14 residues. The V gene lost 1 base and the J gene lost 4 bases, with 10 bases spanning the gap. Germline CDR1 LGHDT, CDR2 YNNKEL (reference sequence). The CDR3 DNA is TGTGCCAGCAGCCAAGTCTTGTCAGGCACTGAAGCTTTCTTT. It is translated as CASSQVLSGTEAFF.

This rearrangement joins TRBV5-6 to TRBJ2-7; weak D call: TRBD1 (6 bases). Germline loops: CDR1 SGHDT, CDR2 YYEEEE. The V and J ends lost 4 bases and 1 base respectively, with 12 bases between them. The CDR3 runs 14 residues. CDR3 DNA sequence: TGTGCCAGCAGCAAATACAGGGTTTCCTACGAGCAGTACGTC. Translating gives CASSKYRVSYEQYV.

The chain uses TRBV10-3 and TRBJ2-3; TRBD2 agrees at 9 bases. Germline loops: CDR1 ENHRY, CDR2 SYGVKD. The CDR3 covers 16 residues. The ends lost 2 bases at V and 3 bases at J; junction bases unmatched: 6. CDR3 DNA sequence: TGTGCCATCAGTGAGGGGTTTAGCGGGAGTACAGATACGCAGTATTTT. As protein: CAISEGFSGSTDTQYF.

CDR3 DNA: TGTGCCAGCAGCCAAGGAACGGGACAACCTCAAGAGACCCAGTACTTC. Protein sequence: CASSQGTGQPQETQYF. The rearrangement links TRBV3-1 (or the pseudogene TRBV3-2) to TRBJ2-5; D might be TRBD1 (6 bases). The CDR3 totals 16 residues. In germline, CDR1 is LGHDT, CDR2 YNNKEL (reference sequence). Deletions cut 1 base from V and 2 bases from J, with 14 bases between.